Listed below are T cell receptor beta chains from one sample, sequenced in a study of neurological immune-mediated disorders. TCRdb recomputed calls from the 5' RACE reads with MiXCR, one row per CDR3 protein. Seen here are tens of thousands of distinct CDR3 sequences, under 4.5% observed once, and the top ten hold approximately 2.9%. The specimen was PBMCs. The receptors derive from a woman between 45 and 65 years old with multiple sclerosis. The CDR3 runs from the conserved cysteine through the conserved F or W. The order of the fields is J gene, clone size, V gene, D gene, CDR3 protein, CDR3 DNA. The D gene is left open where the match is weak. Clone size appears in some rows only: once, few, many, or a class for an expanded clone.

j_gene: TRBJ2-7; abundance: many; v_gene: TRBV5-1; d_gene: NA; CDR3aa: CASSFGGGGSYEQYF; CDR3nt: TGCGCCAGCAGCTTCGGGGGCGGGGGATCCTACGAGCAGTACTTC
j_gene: TRBJ2-2; abundance: many; v_gene: TRBV12-3/TRBV12-4; d_gene: TRBD2; CDR3aa: CASRLRGGAYTGELFF; CDR3nt: TGTGCCAGCAGATTGCGGGGGGGCGCGTACACCGGGGAGCTGTTTTTT
j_gene: TRBJ1-5; abundance: NA; v_gene: TRBV19; d_gene: NA; CDR3aa: CASSIRAQGPGNQPQHF; CDR3nt: TGTGCCAGTAGTATACGGGCCCAGGGGCCTGGCAATCAGCCCCAGCATTTT
j_gene: TRBJ1-6; abundance: many; v_gene: TRBV2; d_gene: NA; CDR3aa: CASSESRSPLHF; CDR3nt: TGTGCCAGCAGTGAATCTCGCTCACCCCTCCACTTT
j_gene: TRBJ2-2; abundance: many; v_gene: TRBV7-2; d_gene: TRBD2; CDR3aa: CASSLATSGGADGELFF; CDR3nt: TGTGCCAGCAGCTTAGCGACTAGCGGGGGGGCCGACGGGGAGCTGTTTTTT
j_gene: TRBJ2-3; abundance: many; v_gene: TRBV12-3/TRBV12-4; d_gene: NA; CDR3aa: CASTTPREYTDTQYF; CDR3nt: TGTGCCAGCACTACCCCCAGGGAATACACAGATACGCAGTATTTT
j_gene: TRBJ2-7; abundance: many; v_gene: TRBV5-1; d_gene: TRBD2; CDR3aa: CASSLGTSGPYEQYF; CDR3nt: TGCGCCAGCAGCTTGGGGACTAGCGGACCCTACGAGCAGTACTTC
j_gene: TRBJ2-3; abundance: many; v_gene: TRBV20-1; d_gene: TRBD2; CDR3aa: CSARHSPGRGGRNTQYF; CDR3nt: TGCAGTGCTAGGCACTCCCCGGGGCGGGGGGGTCGGAATACGCAGTATTTT
j_gene: TRBJ2-2; abundance: many; v_gene: TRBV7-7; d_gene: NA; CDR3aa: CATRDGETGELFF; CDR3nt: TGTGCTACCCGTGACGGAGAAACCGGGGAGCTGTTTTTT
j_gene: TRBJ2-3; abundance: many; v_gene: TRBV6-1; d_gene: NA; CDR3aa: CASSETPGRDTQYF; CDR3nt: TGTGCCAGCAGTGAAACCCCGGGGAGGGATACGCAGTATTTT
j_gene: TRBJ1-2; abundance: many; v_gene: TRBV5-1; d_gene: NA; CDR3aa: CASSLSWGRGYTF; CDR3nt: TGCGCCAGCAGCTTGTCTTGGGGGCGCGGCTACACCTTC